This record concerns one T cell receptor beta chain sequence. The sample is drawn from a study of blood T cells in healthy people across ages. With 4 bases clipped from V and 5 bases from J, the junction kept 9 bases outside the gene matches. In germline, CDR1 is SGHDT, CDR2 YYEEEE. The CDR3 extends over 15 amino acids. The sample providers were healthy Caucasian people from Russia, aged about 6 to 95. A sample-barcoded 5' primer and a J-beta primer mix were used in a second PCR of roughly 7 to 11 cycles. TCRdb recomputed calls from the 5' RACE reads with MiXCR, one row per CDR3 protein. The table has hundreds of thousands of distinct CDR3 sequences, about 42% seen once.

The sequence derives from a woman aged 55-69 years in good health. Sequencing input: blood. The rearrangement joins TRBV5-6 to TRBJ2-3; 8 nucleotides agree with TRBD1. This CDR3 is CASSVGQGGGDTQYF. In nucleotides, the CDR3 is TGTGCCAGCAGCGTCGGACAGGGTGGAGGAGATACGCAGTATTTT.